These 22 T cell receptor beta chains share one sample of origin, sequenced in a study of identical twins. TCRdb analysed the 5' RACE reads with MiXCR anew, one entry per CDR3 protein. The sample has 550,000 to 700,000 distinct CDR3 sequences; 21% are singletons. These records were also assigned to another study, of T cells expressing NK-cell markers.

The specimen was PBMCs. Receptor source: a woman younger than 30 in good health.

The CDR3 region has the DNA TGCGCCACCTTGGGACACCAAGCAAAATATAATTCACCCCTCCACTTT. Residues: CATLGHQAKYNSPLHF. V gene TRBV5-1 combines with J gene TRBJ1-6, with D maybe TRBD1 (6 bases). Trimming left V 9 bases short and J 4 bases short, with 20 bases between. The CDR3 length is 16 residues. Germline V gene sequence: CDR1 SGHRS, CDR2 YFSETQ. Full variable domain (rest looked up from reference TRBV5-1 and TRBJ1-6): KAGVTQTPRYLIKTRGQQVTLSCSPISGHRSVSWYQQTPGQGLQFLFEYFSETQRNKGNFPGRFSGRQFSNSRSEMNVSTLELGDSALYLCATLGHQAKYNSPLHFGNGTRLTVT.

This rearrangement joins TRBV18 to TRBJ2-7; the D gene is possibly TRBD2 (5 bases). Trimming shortened V by 3 bases and J by 4 bases, and 16 bases separated the two germline ends. The CDR3 contains 15 residues. Germline V gene lookup returns CDR1 KGHSH and CDR2 LQKENI. The CDR3 protein is CASSPLISGSYEQYF. The CDR3 nucleotides read TGTGCCAGCTCACCCCTCATCTCGGGAAGTTACGAGCAGTACTTC.

This clonotype was picked up one time. This may come from a read error, since a much larger clone is one base off. CDR3 sequence reads: CSVAEGSAVQGSEQFF. The CDR3 DNA reads as TGCAGCGTTGCAGAGGGGTCAGCCGTACAAGGGAGTGAGCAGTTCTTC. The gene calls are TRBV29-1 and TRBJ2-1, with D perhaps given as TRBD1 or TRBD2 (5 bases each). Germline CDR1 reads SQVTM; CDR2 reads ANQGSEA. This CDR3 contains 16 residues. Trimming removed 4 bases at V and 9 bases at J, with 25 bases between.

This sequence joins TRBV6-1 and TRBJ2-3, with D perhaps TRBD1 (6 bases). The V end lost 6 bases, the J end lost 2 bases, and 12 bases lay between the germline ends. The CDR3 sequence is 14 residues long. Germline CDR1 is MNHNS and CDR2 is SASEGT. As DNA, the CDR3 is TGTGCCAGCAGAGTTGGACAGCACACAGATACGCAGTATTTT. Protein product: CASRVGQHTDTQYF.

This clonotype appeared a few times. The chain links TRBV20-1 to TRBJ2-6; TRBD1 matches at 7 bases. The CDR3 spans 14 residues. V trimming: 5 bases; J trimming: 8 bases; junction bases outside the gene matches: 9. The germline V gene encodes CDR1 DFQATT and CDR2 SNEGSKA (reference sequence). As DNA, the CDR3 is TGCAGTGCTCGCCCCCAGGGGGTAACCAACGTCCTGACTTTC. Its protein product is CSARPQGVTNVLTF.

As regards this clonotype: Germline and junction disagree at one end, which may indicate a read error. The chain carries TRBV7-9 and TRBJ2-3; 7 nucleotides agree with TRBD2. This CDR3 is 16 amino acids long. Germline V CDR1 and CDR2: SEHNR, FQNEAQ (reference sequence). CDR3 sequence (DNA): TGTGCCAGCAGCCCAAGAGCGGGGAGGGCCACAGAAACGCAGTATTTT. Translating gives CASSPRAGRATETQYF. Full variable domain (remainder filled in from reference TRBV7-9 and TRBJ2-3): DTGVSQNPRHKITKRGQNVTFRCDPISEHNRLYWYRQTLGQGPEFLTYFQNEAQLEKSRLLSDRFSAERPKGSFSTLEIQRTEQGDSAMYLCASSPRAGRATETQYFGPGTRLTVL.

The chain links TRBV2 to TRBJ2-3; TRBD1 might be the D (6 bases). V dropped 7 bases and J dropped 2 bases, with 13 bases sitting between them. The CDR3 is 14 residues long. Germline lookup yields CDR1 SNHLY and CDR2 FYNNEI. The CDR3 DNA reads as TGTGCCAGCAAGAGGGACATACACACAGATACGCAGTATTTT. This encodes CASKRDIHTDTQYF.

The chain recombines TRBV20-1 with TRBJ2-6; 8 positions match TRBD1. V gave up 7 bases and J gave up 2 bases; unmatched junction bases: 7. This CDR3 comprises 15 residues. The germline V gene has CDR1 DFQATT and CDR2 SNEGSKA (reference sequence). DNA for the CDR3: TGCAGTGGTCTGCCAGGGGGCACTGGGGCCAACGTCCTGACTTTC. The encoded protein is CSGLPGGTGANVLTF.

This clonotype was recorded a few times. The genes are TRBV7-9 and TRBJ2-5; 7 positions agree with TRBD1. V lost 5 bases to trimming and J lost 2 bases; unmatched junction nucleotides: 8. Per germline, CDR1 SEHNR and CDR2 FQNEAQ (reference sequence). There are 15 residues in the CDR3. The CDR3 protein is CASSPPRGPQETQYF. CDR3 DNA sequence: TGTGCCAGCAGCCCACCTAGGGGGCCGCAAGAGACCCAGTACTTC.

This clonotype was counted a few times. The chain joins TRBV20-1 to TRBJ1-2, with D possibly being TRBD1 (5 bases). V was pared by 1 base and J by 4 bases, with 19 bases between. Germline V CDR1 and CDR2: DFQATT, SNEGSKA (reference sequence). The CDR3 sequence is 16 residues long. The CDR3 region has the DNA TGCAGTGCTAGAGCCGGGACCGAGGATGATACCTATGGCTACACCTTC. This encodes CSARAGTEDDTYGYTF.

This chain connects TRBV3-1 to TRBJ2-7; D possibly corresponds to TRBD2 (5 bases). Germline V gene lookup returns CDR1 LGHDT and CDR2 YNNKEL (reference sequence). Deletions cut 5 bases from V and 3 bases from J, with 11 bases between. The CDR3 is 13 amino acids. Here the CDR3 reads CASSFRSGYEQYF. For the CDR3, the DNA is TGTGCCAGCAGCTTCCGGAGCGGCTACGAGCAGTACTTC.

In its sample, this clonotype was seen a few times. The V and J genes are TRBV29-1 and TRBJ2-7; 10 bases fit TRBD2. J gave up 1 base and V 7 bases, and 4 bases lay outside the gene matches. The CDR3 extends over 13 amino acids. In germline, CDR1 is SQVTM, CDR2 ANQGSEA. CDR3 loop: CSAKREGSYEQYF. CDR3 DNA sequence: TGCAGCGCGAAGCGGGAGGGTTCCTACGAGCAGTACTTC.

This clonotype was detected a few times. This chain uses TRBV7-2 with TRBJ2-7; D unclear. Per germline, CDR1 SGHTA and CDR2 FQGNSA. Trimming removed 1 base from V and 3 bases from J, with 10 bases in between. CDR3 length equals 14 residues. The DNA of the CDR3 is TGTGCCAGCAGCTTAGGATACACCAGCTACGAGCAGTACTTC. This gives the protein CASSLGYTSYEQYF.

This clonotype was detected ten times or more. The chain employs TRBV18 and TRBJ2-5, with 8 bases identical to TRBD1. Per germline, CDR1 KGHSH and CDR2 LQKENI. The V gene end was trimmed by 6 bases and the J gene end by 4 bases; junction bases not matched to a gene: 10. This CDR3 is built from 15 residues. The CDR3 protein is CASSLTGQGGETQYF. In DNA form, the CDR3 reads TGTGCCAGCTCCCTGACCGGACAGGGCGGAGAGACCCAGTACTTC.

At least ten counts were recorded for this clonotype. The rearrangement links TRBV7-2 to TRBJ2-1; the D is unclear. Per germline, CDR1 SGHTA and CDR2 FQGNSA. V was clipped by 3 bases and J by 7 bases, with 16 bases between them. The CDR3 totals 15 residues. The CDR3: CASSFRPPSANEQFF. The CDR3 nucleotides are TGTGCCAGCAGCTTCAGGCCACCCTCTGCGAATGAGCAGTTCTTC.

Details on this clonotype: One end of the junction varies from germline; a read error may be responsible. V is TRBV6-2 or TRBV6-3 and J is TRBJ2-5; TRBD1 might be the D (6 bases). Germline CDR1 reads MNHEY; CDR2 reads SVGEGT. CDR3 length: 15 residues. Here the CDR3 reads CASSDSTLGAETQYF. The CDR3 bases are TGTGCCAGCAGTGACTCTACCTTGGGGGCAGAGACCCAGTACTTC.

This rearrangement joins TRBV6-2 or TRBV6-3 to TRBJ1-1; D gene uncertain. Germline loops: CDR1 MNHEY, CDR2 SVGEGT. The CDR3 has 13 residues. Trimming shortened V by 10 bases and J by 1 base, and 13 bases separated the two germline ends. The CDR3 DNA reads as TGTGCCACCGTACCTCGGCAGAACACTGAAGCTTTCTTT. Translation: CATVPRQNTEAFF.

The CDR3 nucleotides are TGTGCCAGCAGTTACAGGGTGACACGAGGGGGGCAAGAGACCCAGTACTTC. This sequence encodes CASSYRVTRGGQETQYF. The chain is built from TRBV6-5 and TRBJ2-5; D may correspond to TRBD1 or TRBD2 (6 bases each). V dropped 2 bases and J dropped 2 bases, with 18 bases sitting between them. The germline CDR1 and CDR2 sequences are MNHEY and SVGAGI. This CDR3 is 17 amino acids long.

There are a few counts of this clonotype. V gene TRBV20-1 combines with J gene TRBJ2-7, with TRBD2 matching 14 bases. Germline V gene lookup returns CDR1 DFQATT and CDR2 SNEGSKA (reference sequence). With 4 bases clipped from V and 5 bases from J, the junction kept 7 bases outside the gene matches. The CDR3 is made up of 15 amino acids. CDR3 bases: TGCAGTGCTAAACGACTAGCGGGGGGGCGTAACGAGCAGTACTTC. As protein: CSAKRLAGGRNEQYF.

This rearrangement joins TRBV9 to TRBJ2-3, with D possibly TRBD2 on 5 matching bases. This CDR3 contains 16 residues. The germline V gene encodes CDR1 SGDLS and CDR2 YYNGEE. V dropped 3 bases and J dropped 2 bases, with 16 bases sitting between them. CDR3 nucleotides: TGTGCCAGCAGCGCTGAAGCGGCACCTTTCACAGATACGCAGTATTTT. Translated: CASSAEAAPFTDTQYF.

V is TRBV20-1 and J is TRBJ2-7; 7 nucleotides align to TRBD1. CDR3 size: 14 residues. The trim removed 6 bases at V and 3 bases at J, leaving 11 bases unmatched. In germline, CDR1 is DFQATT, CDR2 SNEGSKA (reference sequence). CDR3 nucleotides: TGCAGTGCGACCCCGGGACAGCCGTTCTACGAGCAGTACTTC. This gives the protein CSATPGQPFYEQYF.

In this sample, this clonotype turned up a few times. The chain has TRBV5-6 and TRBJ2-7; D unclear. Trimming removed 4 bases at V and 1 base at J, with 18 bases between. The germline V gene has CDR1 SGHDT and CDR2 YYEEEE. CDR3 length: 16 residues. CDR3 in amino acids: CASSVLDSTSSYEQYF. DNA for the CDR3: TGTGCCAGCAGCGTCCTAGATTCTACCAGTTCCTACGAGCAGTACTTC.